The 17 T cell receptor beta chains listed next were all sequenced from one sample in a study of patients and donors after allogeneic stem cell transplantation. Each CDR3 protein is one row after TCRdb ran MiXCR on the RT-PCR reads. The table shows 920,000 or so distinct CDR3 sequences, with roughly 18% occurring only once. The sequenced sample was blood, either unsorted or a sorted T cell fraction (not recorded which). Receptors originate from a human donor who was either an allogeneic HSCT recipient or a stem cell or donor lymphocyte infusion donor (not recorded which). It is not recorded whose cells these are; they may come from a transplant donor.

There are a few counts of this clonotype. V gene TRBV12-3 or TRBV12-4 combines with J gene TRBJ1-6; TRBD1 matches at 7 bases. CDR3 length: 13 amino acids. With 5 bases clipped from V and 11 bases from J, the junction kept 6 bases outside the gene matches. This chain's CDR3 is CASSPQGGTPLHF. The CDR3 region has the DNA TGTGCCAGCAGTCCCCAGGGGGGAACACCCCTCCACTTT.

This clonotype has just one count. The chain links TRBV5-1 to TRBJ1-4; no clear D gene. Germline V gene data show CDR1 as SGHRS and CDR2 as YFSETQ. This CDR3 has 15 amino acids. V gave up 1 base and J gave up 2 bases, with 9 bases separating them. The CDR3 loop reads CASSLNQATNEKLFF. As DNA, the CDR3 is TGCGCCAGCAGCTTGAATCAGGCGACTAATGAAAAACTGTTTTTT.

In this sample, this clonotype turned up a few times. The chain is built from TRBV12-3 or TRBV12-4 and TRBJ2-7; 11 bases are a match to TRBD2. The CDR3 has 15 amino acids. The V segment lost 6 bases and the J segment 2 bases; nucleotides outside the gene matches: 6. The CDR3 sequence: CASSRRLAGPYEQYF. The CDR3 region has the DNA TGTGCCAGCAGCCGGCGACTAGCGGGACCCTACGAGCAGTACTTC.

The chain links TRBV7-8 to TRBJ1-2; weak D call: TRBD1 (6 bases). In germline, CDR1 is SGHVS, CDR2 FQNEAQ. The V gene lost 0 bases and the J gene lost 7 bases, with 12 bases spanning the gap. The CDR3 sequence is 14 residues long. The CDR3 loop reads CASSLANRASGYTF. The DNA of the CDR3 is TGTGCCAGCAGCTTAGCCAACAGGGCGAGTGGCTACACCTTC.

This chain joins TRBV7-2 and TRBJ1-5; weak D call: TRBD1 (5 bases). The germline CDR1 and CDR2 sequences are SGHTA and FQGNSA. V was clipped by 2 bases and J by 7 bases, with 21 bases between them. The CDR3 has 17 residues. CDR3 sequence reads: CASSLRPMGGSRQPQHF. CDR3 coding DNA: TGTGCCAGCAGCTTAAGACCGATGGGGGGGAGTAGGCAGCCCCAGCATTTT.

The rearrangement uses TRBV5-1 and TRBJ2-1; tentative D call: TRBD2 (6 bases). This CDR3 has 15 amino acids. Germline CDR1 and CDR2: SGHRS and YFSETQ. V was pared by 0 bases and J by 7 bases, with 14 bases between. The CDR3 nucleotides are TGCGCCAGCAGCTTGGTGATCGGGGGTGGGAATGAGCAGTTCTTC. Translated: CASSLVIGGGNEQFF.

This clonotype was detected a few times. This sequence joins TRBV12-3 or TRBV12-4 and TRBJ2-1, with 7 bases lining up with TRBD2. CDR3 length: 15 residues. J gave up 1 base and V 3 bases, and 3 bases lay outside the gene matches. CDR3 bases: TGTGCCAGCAGTTTTAAGCGGGGTTCCTACAATGAGCAGTTCTTC. Protein product: CASSFKRGSYNEQFF.

The rearrangement uses TRBV7-3 and TRBJ2-1; TRBD2 matches at 11 bases. The CDR3 loop spans 14 amino acids. Germline trimming cut 5 bases from V and 10 bases from J; bases unmatched to any gene: 7. Germline V lookup: CDR1 SGHTA, CDR2 FQGTGA. The CDR3 bases are TGTGCCAGCAGCCGAATTAGCGGGGGGGCAGAGCAGTTCTTC. It yields the protein CASSRISGGAEQFF. The whole variable domain, remainder taken from reference TRBV7-3 and TRBJ2-1, is GAGVSQTPSNKVTEKGKYVELRCDPISGHTALYWYRQSLGQGPEFLIYFQGTGAADDSGLPNDRFFAVRPEGSVSTLKIQRTERGDSAVYLCASSRISGGAEQFFGPGTRLTVL.

The rearrangement links TRBV6-1 to TRBJ1-6, with D unclear. Germline values: CDR1 MNHNS, CDR2 SASEGT. V gave up 4 bases and J gave up 9 bases, with 16 bases separating them. This CDR3 spans 15 amino acids. The CDR3 nucleotides are TGTGCCAGCAGTGTCAAACTCTCCAGGAGTTCACCCCTCCACTTT. It codes for CASSVKLSRSSPLHF.

CDR3 protein: CASSFLELRLNSYGYTF. DNA for the CDR3: TGTGCCAGCAGCTTTCTCGAGTTGCGACTCAACTCCTATGGCTACACCTTC. This chain connects TRBV5-6 to TRBJ1-2, with no clear D. The CDR3 extends over 17 amino acids. The V gene's germline CDR1 is SGHDT and CDR2 YYEEEE. The ends were cut back, 2 bases at V and 4 bases at J, with 21 bases in the middle. Full variable domain (remainder filled in from reference TRBV5-6 and TRBJ1-2): DAGVTQSPTHLIKTRGQQVTLRCSPKSGHDTVSWYQQALGQGPQFIFQYYEEEERQRGNFPDRFSGHQFPNYSSELNVNALLLGDSALYLCASSFLELRLNSYGYTFGSGTRLTVV.

V usage is TRBV5-1 and J usage is TRBJ2-3; 8 bases are a match to TRBD1. V gave up 3 bases and J gave up 6 bases; unmatched junction bases: 6. Germline V gene data show CDR1 as SGHRS and CDR2 as YFSETQ. This CDR3 has 14 amino acids. The CDR3 region has the DNA TGCGCCAGCAGCTGGACAGGGAACCTGGATACGCAGTATTTT. Its translation: CASSWTGNLDTQYF.

This clonotype has more than one count but fewer than ten. The gene calls are TRBV6-1 and TRBJ1-1, with D perhaps matching TRBD1 (6 bases). The CDR3 is 16 amino acids. Between the trimmed V and J ends, which lost 6 bases and 0 bases, there was a span of 17 bases. Germline-derived CDR1 and CDR2 are MNHNS and SASEGT. The chain's CDR3 is CASSNPGTTMNTEAFF. CDR3 coding DNA: TGTGCCAGCAGCAATCCTGGGACAACTATGAACACTGAAGCTTTCTTT.

The chain joins TRBV18 to TRBJ2-5; D call uncertain. V was clipped by 0 bases and J by 4 bases, with 6 bases between them. Germline V CDR1 and CDR2: KGHSH, LQKENI. The CDR3 has 13 amino acids. For the CDR3, the DNA is TGTGCCAGCTCACCACCGTCCATAGAGACCCAGTACTTC. Protein product: CASSPPSIETQYF.

The chain has TRBV5-1 and TRBJ2-3; D might be TRBD1 (6 bases). Germline CDR1 is SGHRS and CDR2 is YFSETQ. The V and J ends lost 4 bases and 4 bases respectively, with 13 bases between them. This CDR3 contains 14 residues. The CDR3 region is CASSPGQSADTQYF. Written as DNA, the CDR3 is TGCGCCAGCAGCCCCGGACAGTCCGCAGATACGCAGTATTTT. The entire variable domain, with the rest obtained from reference TRBV5-1 and TRBJ2-3, is as follows: KAGVTQTPRYLIKTRGQQVTLSCSPISGHRSVSWYQQTPGQGLQFLFEYFSETQRNKGNFPGRFSGRQFSNSRSEMNVSTLELGDSALYLCASSPGQSADTQYFGPGTRLTVL.

This clonotype was counted between two and nine times. J is TRBJ2-3 and V is TRBV25-1, with 14 positions matching TRBD2. V dropped 4 bases and J dropped 4; count of bases not matched to a gene: 7. CDR3 length equals 17 residues. Germline V gives CDR1 MGHDK, CDR2 SYGVNS. CDR3 nucleotides: TGTGCCAGCAGTGGACGACTAGCGGGAGGGCGATCAGATACGCAGTATTTT. Amino acid sequence: CASSGRLAGGRSDTQYF.

This sequence joins TRBV7-2 and TRBJ1-1; TRBD1 matches 9 bases. The ends lost 4 bases at V and 1 base at J; junction bases unmatched: 7. The CDR3 totals 16 residues. The V gene's germline CDR1 is SGHTA and CDR2 FQGNSA. The CDR3 region has the DNA TGTGCCAGCAGCTCGGGACAGGGTACCTCGAACACTGAAGCTTTCTTT. Its protein is CASSSGQGTSNTEAFF.

This clonotype showed up just once. This chain uses TRBV5-1 with TRBJ2-1, with D uncertain. The germline CDR1 and CDR2 sequences are SGHRS and YFSETQ. Trimming removed 4 bases from V and 5 bases from J, with 16 bases in between. CDR3 length: 15 residues. The CDR3 protein is CASSNPTIPNNEQFF. CDR3 DNA sequence: TGCGCCAGCAGCAACCCTACCATTCCCAACAATGAGCAGTTCTTC.